This T cell receptor (beta chain) was recovered during a study of shared clonotypes between healthy human individuals. Study-level information: A donor's plate count was three for CD4 naive and three for CD4 memory; CD8 naive had two and CD8 memory one.

Sequenced by immunoSEQ multiplex PCR; TCRdb stores in-frame clones only, minus some. Seen here are approximately 350,000 clones, 96% observed once, and the top ten hold 0.32%. Germline V gene data show CDR1 as MGHRA and CDR2 as YSYEKL. This CDR3 contains 13 residues. Trimming cost V 5 bases and J 10 bases, with 14 bases left between them. This TCR came from a man aged 25-45 years in good health. The chain uses TRBV4-1 and TRBJ1-4; D is perhaps TRBD1 (5 bases). Sequenced input: memory CD8+ T cells sorted from blood. Subset of the sample: CD45RO+ cells pooled with CCR7-negative TemRA cells. The CDR3 sequence: CASSGRDFGKLFF. In nucleotides, the CDR3 is TGCGCCAGCAGCGGCAGGGATTTCGGAAAACTGTTTTTT.